A single sample gave rise to the 11 T cell receptor beta chains below, sequenced in a study of T cells in Graves' hyperthyroidism and ophthalmopathy. TCR beta CDR3 regions were amplified from RNA transcripts. First-round RT-PCR with HTBI primers amplified the TCR CDR3 region. Each CDR3 protein is one row after TCRdb ran MiXCR on the multiplex PCR reads. The sample yields about 210,000 distinct CDR3 sequences, 15% to 20% seen once. The sample comprised blood. The receptors were sampled from a man between 45 and 60 years old with Graves' hyperthyroidism.

The V gene is TRBV20-1, the J gene TRBJ1-1; TRBD1 is a possible D gene (6 bases). Germline V gene lookup returns CDR1 DFQATT and CDR2 SNEGSKA (reference sequence). CDR3 length: 17 amino acids. V was clipped by 1 base and J by 0 bases, with 18 bases between them. CDR3 in amino acids: CSARGVGAVGMNTEAFF. CDR3 nucleotide sequence: TGCAGTGCTAGAGGTGTGGGGGCAGTGGGAATGAACACTGAAGCTTTCTTT.

Many counts were recorded for this clonotype. This rearrangement joins TRBV28 to TRBJ2-7; 7 nucleotides align to TRBD1. Germline lookup yields CDR1 MDHEN and CDR2 SYDVKM. CDR3 length: 18 residues. With 3 bases clipped from V and 5 bases from J, the junction kept 19 bases outside the gene matches. The CDR3 DNA sequence: TGTGCCAGCAGTTTGGACAGGACTCTTCAACGACACGGGGACGAGCAGTACTTC. This sequence encodes CASSLDRTLQRHGDEQYF.

This clonotype was seen at least ten times. This chain joins TRBV18 and TRBJ2-3; 10 nucleotides match TRBD1. CDR1 and CDR2 (germline): KGHSH, LQKENI. The CDR3 loop spans 15 amino acids. V lost 3 bases, J lost 2 bases, and 2 bases stayed unmatched. The chain's CDR3 is CASSPGTGVTDTQYF. For the CDR3, the DNA is TGTGCCAGCTCACCCGGGACAGGGGTCACAGATACGCAGTATTTT. Complete variable domain (other parts from reference TRBV18 and TRBJ2-3): NAGVMQNPRHLVRRRGQEARLRCSPMKGHSHVYWYRQLPEEGLKFMVYLQKENIIDESGMPKERFSAEFPKEGPSILRIQQVVRGDSAAYFCASSPGTGVTDTQYFGPGTRLTVL.

This clonotype was picked up many times. V usage is TRBV2 and J usage is TRBJ2-1, with TRBD2 identical over 8 bases. The CDR3 loop spans 15 amino acids. The trim removed 4 bases at V and 0 bases at J, leaving 2 bases unmatched. CDR1 and CDR2 from the germline V gene are SNHLY and FYNNEI. The DNA for the CDR3 is TGTGCCAGCAGTGTCGGGGGGGGCTCCTACAATGAGCAGTTCTTC. Residues: CASSVGGGSYNEQFF.

The chain employs TRBV28 and TRBJ2-2, with D possibly being TRBD1 (6 bases). In germline, CDR1 is MDHEN, CDR2 SYDVKM. The CDR3 spans 14 residues. Trimming removed 6 bases from V and 5 bases from J, with 13 bases in between. The CDR3 nucleotides read TGTGCCAGCAGGGCAGGGGTTAGGACCGGGGAGCTGTTTTTT. It specifies CASRAGVRTGELFF.

This chain connects TRBV10-1 to TRBJ2-7; D is unresolved. V lost 6 bases, J lost 2 bases, and 11 bases lay in between. The CDR3 has 13 residues. In germline, CDR1 is WNHNN, CDR2 SYGVQD (reference sequence). CDR3 sequence reads: CASSPGFPYEQYF. The CDR3 DNA follows: TGCGCCAGCAGCCCCGGGTTTCCCTACGAGCAGTACTTC.

This clonotype was picked up many times. This chain joins TRBV29-1 and TRBJ2-5; the D gene could be TRBD1 or TRBD2 (5 bases each). Trimming took 7 bases from V and 1 from J, leaving 19 bases between them. Germline loops: CDR1 SQVTM, CDR2 ANQGSEA. CDR3 size: 15 residues. CDR3 protein: CSGRRDPGPQETQYF. In DNA, the CDR3 is TGCAGCGGGAGACGGGACCCCGGCCCCCAAGAGACCCAGTACTTC.

The rearrangement uses TRBV7-6 and TRBJ2-1; 9 positions match TRBD2. V lost 1 base to trimming and J lost 9 bases; unmatched junction nucleotides: 10. Germline V lookup: CDR1 SGHVS, CDR2 FNYEAQ. The CDR3 totals 16 residues. The CDR3 here is CASSLGPAGGFGEQFF. The CDR3 region has the DNA TGTGCCAGCAGCTTAGGCCCAGCGGGGGGTTTCGGTGAGCAGTTCTTC.

This chain connects TRBV4-1 to TRBJ1-6; TRBD1 is a possible D gene (5 bases). The CDR3 runs to 13 residues. CDR1 and CDR2 (germline): MGHRA, YSYEKL. V dropped 4 bases and J dropped 10 bases, with 11 bases sitting between them. The chain's CDR3 is CASSRTRDSPLHF. CDR3 coding DNA: TGCGCCAGCAGCCGCACCAGGGACTCACCCCTCCACTTT.

This clonotype was detected ten times or more. The genes are TRBV5-1 and TRBJ2-6; 7 nucleotides agree with TRBD1. V lost 4 bases and J lost 0; bases outside the gene matches: 7. Germline assignment: CDR1 SGHRS and CDR2 YFSETQ. The CDR3 runs 17 residues. The CDR3 sequence is CASSRGTASSGANVLTF. In nucleotides, the CDR3 is TGCGCCAGCAGCCGAGGGACAGCTTCCTCTGGGGCCAACGTCCTGACTTTC.

This clonotype was observed at least ten times. The V and J genes are TRBV30 and TRBJ2-7; D is ambiguous. V shed 5 bases and J shed 5 bases, with 25 bases lying between them. The germline V gene encodes CDR1 GTSNPN and CDR2 SVGIG (reference sequence). The CDR3 has 16 amino acids. In DNA form, the CDR3 reads TGTGCCTGGGCCAACTCCGGGTCCTTAAAACGGGACGAGCAGTACTTC. This translates into CAWANSGSLKRDEQYF. Full variable domain (outside the CDR3, taken from reference TRBV30 and TRBJ2-7): SQTIHQWPATLVQPVGSPLSLECTVEGTSNPNLYWYRQAAGRGLQLLFYSVGIGQISSEVPQNLSASRPQDRQFILSSKKLLLSDSGFYLCAWANSGSLKRDEQYFGPGTRLTVT.